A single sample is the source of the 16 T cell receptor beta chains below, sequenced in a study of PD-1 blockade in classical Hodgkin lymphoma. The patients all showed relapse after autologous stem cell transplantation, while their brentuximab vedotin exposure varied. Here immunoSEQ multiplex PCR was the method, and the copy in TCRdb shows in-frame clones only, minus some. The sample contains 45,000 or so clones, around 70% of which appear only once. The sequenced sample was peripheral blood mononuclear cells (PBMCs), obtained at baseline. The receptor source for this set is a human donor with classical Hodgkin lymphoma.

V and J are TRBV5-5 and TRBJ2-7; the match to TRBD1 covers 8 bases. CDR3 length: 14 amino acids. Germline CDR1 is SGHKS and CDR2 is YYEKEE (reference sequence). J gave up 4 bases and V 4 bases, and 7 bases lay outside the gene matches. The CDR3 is CASSLRTGRYEQYF. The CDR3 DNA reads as TGTGCCAGCAGCCTAAGGACAGGGAGGTACGAGCAGTACTTC.

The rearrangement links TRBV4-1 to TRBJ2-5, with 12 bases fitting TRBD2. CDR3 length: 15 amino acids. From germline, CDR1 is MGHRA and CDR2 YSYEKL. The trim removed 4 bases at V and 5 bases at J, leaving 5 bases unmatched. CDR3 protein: CASSLGLAGFETQYF. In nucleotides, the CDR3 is TGCGCCAGCAGCCTCGGACTAGCGGGATTTGAGACCCAGTACTTC.

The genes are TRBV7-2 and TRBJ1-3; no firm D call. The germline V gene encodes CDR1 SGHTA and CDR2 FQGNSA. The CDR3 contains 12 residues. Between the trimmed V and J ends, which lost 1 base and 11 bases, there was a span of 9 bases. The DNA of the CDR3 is TGTGCCAGCAGCTTAGAAAGAGGCGCCATATATTTT. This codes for CASSLERGAIYF.

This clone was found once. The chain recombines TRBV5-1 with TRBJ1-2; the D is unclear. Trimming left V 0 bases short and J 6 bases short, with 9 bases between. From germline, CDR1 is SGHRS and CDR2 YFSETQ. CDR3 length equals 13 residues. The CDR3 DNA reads TGCGCCAGCAGCTTGGCGCTGTCCAATGGCTACACCTTC. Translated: CASSLALSNGYTF.

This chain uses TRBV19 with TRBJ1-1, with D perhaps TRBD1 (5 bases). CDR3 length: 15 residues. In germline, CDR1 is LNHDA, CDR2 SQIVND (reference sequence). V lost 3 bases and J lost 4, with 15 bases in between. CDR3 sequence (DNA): TGTGCCAGTAGTATCTGGGCAGGGCAAGGCACTGAAGCTTTCTTT. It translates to CASSIWAGQGTEAFF.

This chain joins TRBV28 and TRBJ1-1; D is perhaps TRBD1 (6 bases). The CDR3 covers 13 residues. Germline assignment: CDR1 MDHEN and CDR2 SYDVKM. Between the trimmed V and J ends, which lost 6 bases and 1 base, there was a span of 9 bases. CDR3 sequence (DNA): TGTGCCAGCAGGAAACAGGGGAACACTGAAGCTTTCTTT. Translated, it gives CASRKQGNTEAFF.

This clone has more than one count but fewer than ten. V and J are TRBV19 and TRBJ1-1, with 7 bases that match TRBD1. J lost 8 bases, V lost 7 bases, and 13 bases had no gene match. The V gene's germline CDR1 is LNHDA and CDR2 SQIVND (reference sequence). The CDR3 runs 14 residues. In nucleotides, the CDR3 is TGTGCCAGTACCCTGAGCAGGGGGTCGTTAGAAGCTTTCTTT. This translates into CASTLSRGSLEAFF.

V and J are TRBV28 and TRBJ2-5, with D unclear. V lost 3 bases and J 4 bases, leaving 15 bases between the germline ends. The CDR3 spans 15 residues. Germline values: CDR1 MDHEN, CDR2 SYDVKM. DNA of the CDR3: TGTGCCAGCAGTTTGCGATCCGGAGTGGGAGAGACCCAGTACTTC. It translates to CASSLRSGVGETQYF.

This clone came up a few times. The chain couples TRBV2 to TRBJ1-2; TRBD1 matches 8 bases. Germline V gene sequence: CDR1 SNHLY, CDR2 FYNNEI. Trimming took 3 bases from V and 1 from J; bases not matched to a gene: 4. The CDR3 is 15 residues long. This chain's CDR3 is CASSDRGRVNYGYTF. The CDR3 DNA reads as TGTGCCAGCAGTGACAGGGGGCGGGTTAACTATGGCTACACCTTC.

CDR3 nucleotides: TGTGCCAGCAGTTACGGTGCAGGGGTGGATGAGCAGTTCTTC. Its protein is CASSYGAGVDEQFF. The chain couples TRBV6-5 to TRBJ2-1; tentatively, D is TRBD1 (6 bases). Germline values: CDR1 MNHEY, CDR2 SVGAGI. The CDR3 covers 14 residues. V was shortened by 2 bases and J by 8 bases, with 13 bases between the two germline ends.

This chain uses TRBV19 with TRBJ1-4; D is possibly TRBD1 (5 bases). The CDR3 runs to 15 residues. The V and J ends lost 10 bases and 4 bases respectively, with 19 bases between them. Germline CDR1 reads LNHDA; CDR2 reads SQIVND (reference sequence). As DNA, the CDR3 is TGTGCCACCCAACCCCAGGGAGGAGGTAATGAAAAACTGTTTTTT. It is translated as CATQPQGGGNEKLFF. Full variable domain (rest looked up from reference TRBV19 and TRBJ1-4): DGGITQSPKYLFRKEGQNVTLSCEQNLNHDAMYWYRQDPGQGLRLIYYSQIVNDFQKGDIAEGYSVSREKKESFPLTVTSAQKNPTAFYLCATQPQGGGNEKLFFGSGTQLSVL.

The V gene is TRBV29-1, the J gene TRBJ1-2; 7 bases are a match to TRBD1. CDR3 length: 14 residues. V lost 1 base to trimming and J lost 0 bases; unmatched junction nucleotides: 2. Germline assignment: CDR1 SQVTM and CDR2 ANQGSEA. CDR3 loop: CSVEGGQANYGYTF. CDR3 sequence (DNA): TGCAGCGTTGAAGGTGGACAGGCTAACTATGGCTACACCTTC. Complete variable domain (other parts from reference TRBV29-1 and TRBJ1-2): SAVISQKPSRDICQRGTSLTIQCQVDSQVTMMFWYRQQPGQSLTLIATANQGSEATYESGFVIDKFPISRPNLTFSTLTVSNMSPEDSSIYLCSVEGGQANYGYTFGSGTRLTVV.

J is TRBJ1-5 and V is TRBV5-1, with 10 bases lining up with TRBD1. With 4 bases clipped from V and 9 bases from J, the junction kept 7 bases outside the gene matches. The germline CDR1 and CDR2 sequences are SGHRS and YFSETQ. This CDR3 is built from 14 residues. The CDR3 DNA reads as TGCGCCAGCAGCCCGGGACAGGGGATAAGGCCCCAGCATTTT. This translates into CASSPGQGIRPQHF.

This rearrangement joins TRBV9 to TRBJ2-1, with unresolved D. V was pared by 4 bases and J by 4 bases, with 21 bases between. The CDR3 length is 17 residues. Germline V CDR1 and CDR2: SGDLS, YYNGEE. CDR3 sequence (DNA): TGTGCCAGCAGCCACCCTTCAAAGGGAAGGATATACAATGAGCAGTTCTTC. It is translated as CASSHPSKGRIYNEQFF.

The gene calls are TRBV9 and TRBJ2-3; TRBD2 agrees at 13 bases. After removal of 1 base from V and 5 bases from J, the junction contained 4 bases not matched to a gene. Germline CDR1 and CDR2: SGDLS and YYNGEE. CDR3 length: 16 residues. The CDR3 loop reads CASSVTSGRAGDTQYF. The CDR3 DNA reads TGTGCCAGCAGCGTAACTAGCGGGAGGGCCGGAGATACGCAGTATTTT.

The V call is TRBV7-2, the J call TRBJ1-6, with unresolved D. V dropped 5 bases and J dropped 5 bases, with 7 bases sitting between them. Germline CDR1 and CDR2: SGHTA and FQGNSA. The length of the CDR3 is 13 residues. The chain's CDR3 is CASSPSNNSPLHF. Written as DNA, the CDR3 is TGTGCCAGCAGCCCAAGTAATAATTCACCCCTCCACTTT.